Sequencing of this T cell receptor beta chain was carried out in a study of blood T cell repertoires in COVID-19. On the study more broadly: Both acute and convalescent COVID-19 samples were obtained from the United States, Italy and Spain.

Assay used: immunoSEQ multiplex PCR; TCRdb lists only in-frame clones, some missing. The sample includes approximately 210,000 clones, around three quarters of them seen just once. The trim removed 1 base at V and 0 bases at J, leaving 9 bases unmatched. The length of the CDR3 is 18 residues. Germline CDR1 SGHVS, CDR2 FNYEAQ. The study drew participants aged about 18 to 89 years from under 30 US areas. This TCR came from a woman aged 45-65 years with acute COVID-19. The chain joins TRBV7-6 to TRBJ1-3; 7 bases line up with TRBD1. Sequencing was carried out using PBMCs or T cells enriched from blood (not recorded which). The CDR3, as DNA: TGTGCCAGCAGCTTAGGAAGGGCCAGGGGGAGCTCTGGAAACACCATATATTTT. Protein: CASSLGRARGSSGNTIYF.